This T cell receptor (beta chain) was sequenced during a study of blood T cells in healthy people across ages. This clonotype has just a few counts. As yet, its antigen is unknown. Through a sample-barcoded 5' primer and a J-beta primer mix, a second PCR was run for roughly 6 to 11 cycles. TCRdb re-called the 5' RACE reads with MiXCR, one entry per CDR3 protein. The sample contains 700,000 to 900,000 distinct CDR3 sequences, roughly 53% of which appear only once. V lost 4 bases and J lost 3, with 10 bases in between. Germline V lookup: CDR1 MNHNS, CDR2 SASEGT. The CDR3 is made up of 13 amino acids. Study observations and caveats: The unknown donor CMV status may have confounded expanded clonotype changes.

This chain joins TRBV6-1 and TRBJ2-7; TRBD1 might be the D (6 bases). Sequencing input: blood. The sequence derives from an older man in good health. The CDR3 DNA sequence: TGTGCCAGCAGTGGGGAAGGGGGCTACGAGCAGTACTTC. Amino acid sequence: CASSGEGGYEQYF.